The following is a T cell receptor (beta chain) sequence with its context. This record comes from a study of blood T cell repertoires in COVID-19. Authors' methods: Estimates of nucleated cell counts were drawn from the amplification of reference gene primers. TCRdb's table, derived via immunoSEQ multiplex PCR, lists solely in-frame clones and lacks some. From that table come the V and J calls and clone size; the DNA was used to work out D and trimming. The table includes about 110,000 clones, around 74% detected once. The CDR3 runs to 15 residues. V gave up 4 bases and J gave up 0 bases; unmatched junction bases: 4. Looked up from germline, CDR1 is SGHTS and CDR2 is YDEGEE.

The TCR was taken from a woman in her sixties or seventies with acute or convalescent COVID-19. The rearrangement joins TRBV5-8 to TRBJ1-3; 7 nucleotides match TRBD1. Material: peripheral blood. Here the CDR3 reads CASSLGTVSGNTIYF. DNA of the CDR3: TGTGCCAGCAGCCTAGGGACAGTCTCTGGAAACACCATATATTTT.